This is a list of T cell receptor beta chains from one sample in a study of OX40 agonist ivuxolimab in advanced cancers. Only in-frame clones appear in the TCRdb table, and some are missing; sequencing was by immunoSEQ multiplex PCR. Of approximately 60,000 clones listed, under 95% are singletons. The material sequenced was CD4+ or CD8+ T cells sorted from blood, taken in a trial of the OX40 agonist ivuxolimab. The source is an adult with an advanced solid tumor such as melanoma, head and neck, liver or kidney cancer. CDR3s include the opening cysteine and the closing phenylalanine or tryptophan. A D gene is named only where the DNA matches it firmly. A clone size is listed for some rows: how often the clone was seen (once, few, many), or a class if it is expanded.

D,J,V,length,size,CDR3,DNA
NA,TRBJ1-1,TRBV11-2,14,many,CASSLGDYGTEAFF,TGTGCCAGCAGCTTAGGGGATTATGGCACTGAAGCTTTCTTT
NA,TRBJ2-7,TRBV5-1,15,NA,CASSEFLGSSYEQYF,TGCGCCAGCAGCGAGTTCCTAGGGAGCTCCTACGAGCAGTACTTC
NA,TRBJ2-2,TRBV27,14,NA,CASSLLEGPGELFF,TGTGCCAGCAGTTTACTAGAGGGACCCGGGGAGCTGTTTTTT
TRBD2,TRBJ2-5,TRBV13,16,NA,CASSLALTSGWETQYF,TGTGCCAGCAGCTTAGCCCTGACTAGCGGGTGGGAGACCCAGTACTTC
TRBD1,TRBJ2-3,TRBV7-6,15,NA,CASSSRQGRTDTQYF,TGTGCCAGCAGCTCGCGACAGGGTCGCACAGATACGCAGTATTTT
TRBD1,TRBJ2-1,TRBV9,16,NA,CASSEGQGRNYNEQFF,TGTGCCAGCAGCGAGGGACAGGGTAGGAACTACAATGAGCAGTTCTTC
NA,TRBJ2-7,TRBV7-6,14,NA,CASSPDEVPYEQYF,TGTGCCAGCAGCCCGGACGAAGTGCCTTACGAGCAGTACTTC
TRBD2,TRBJ2-3,TRBV11-3,18,NA,CASSLDKGLAGATDTQYF,TGTGCCAGCAGCTTAGACAAGGGACTAGCGGGAGCCACAGATACGCAGTATTTT
NA,TRBJ1-1,TRBV14,13,NA,CASSQVLFTEAFF,TGTGCCAGCAGCCAAGTTCTATTCACTGAAGCTTTCTTT
NA,TRBJ2-7,TRBV19,13,NA,CASSIGRGLEQYF,TGTGCCAGTAGTATAGGCAGGGGCTTGGAGCAGTACTTC
TRBD2,TRBJ2-3,TRBV7-6,17,NA,CASSPEGAGLGTDTQYF,TGTGCCAGCAGCCCAGAGGGAGCGGGATTAGGCACAGATACGCAGTATTTT
TRBD2,TRBJ2-1,TRBV4-3,17,NA,CASSQDRGSIGYNEQFF,TGCGCCAGCAGCCAAGATCGCGGGAGTATTGGGTACAATGAGCAGTTCTTC
NA,TRBJ2-2,TRBV27,15,NA,CASSLMARGTGELFF,TGTGCCAGCAGTCTTATGGCTAGAGGCACCGGGGAGCTGTTTTTT
NA,TRBJ2-3,TRBV4-3,17,once,CASSQEVAGGLVDTQYF,TGCGCCAGCAGCCAAGAAGTGGCAGGAGGGCTCGTAGATACGCAGTATTTT
NA,TRBJ2-7,TRBV7-6,13,NA,CASSLAVDYEQYF,TGTGCCAGCAGCTTAGCAGTCGACTACGAGCAGTACTTC
NA,TRBJ2-1,TRBV2,13,NA,CASSDSLYNEQFF,TGTGCCAGCAGTGACAGCCTCTACAATGAGCAGTTCTTC
TRBD2,TRBJ2-2,TRBV9,15,NA,CASSVASRGVGELFF,TGTGCCAGCAGCGTAGCATCTCGGGGGGTCGGGGAGCTGTTTTTT
TRBD2,TRBJ2-3,TRBV19,18,NA,CASSWGLAGGPSTDTQYF,TGTGCCAGTAGCTGGGGGCTAGCGGGAGGGCCGAGCACAGATACGCAGTATTTT
TRBD1,TRBJ2-5,TRBV28,13,NA,CASNDRGLETRYF,TGTGCCAGCAATGACAGGGGGCTGGAGACCCGGTACTTC
NA,TRBJ2-7,TRBV28,13,NA,CASSLLKAAVQYF,TGTGCCAGCAGTTTATTAAAAGCGGCTGTGCAGTACTTC
TRBD1,TRBJ2-3,TRBV6-7,15,NA,CASSQTGGRADTQYF,TGTGCCAGCAGCCAAACAGGGGGCAGGGCAGATACGCAGTATTTT
NA,TRBJ1-2,TRBV29-1,17,NA,CSAEVTLQGFGNPGYTF,TGCAGCGCCGAAGTCACGCTTCAGGGATTTGGTAACCCTGGCTACACCTTC
NA,TRBJ2-3,TRBV6-4,15,NA,CASSDSADSTDTQYF,TGTGCCAGCAGTGACTCGGCGGACTCCACAGATACGCAGTATTTT
TRBD2,TRBJ2-1,TRBV27,13,NA,CASKSGAYNEQFF,TGTGCCAGCAAGAGCGGGGCCTACAATGAGCAGTTCTTC
NA,TRBJ2-1,TRBV7-6,17,NA,CASSFSGSEFLYNEQFF,TGTGCCAGCAGCTTTTCCGGGTCCGAGTTCCTCTACAATGAGCAGTTCTTC
NA,TRBJ2-7,TRBV21-1,18,NA,CASSKPTLLAGDPSEQYF,TGTGCCAGCAGCAAACCCACGTTGCTAGCGGGAGACCCATCGGAGCAGTACTTC
NA,TRBJ2-1,TRBV6-1,14,NA,CASSDLNSVHEQFF,TGTGCCAGCAGTGACCTCAACAGTGTTCATGAGCAGTTCTTC
TRBD1,TRBJ2-7,TRBV27,14,NA,CASSPGQGSAEQYF,TGTGCCAGCAGTCCGGGACAGGGGTCGGCCGAGCAGTACTTC
TRBD1,TRBJ1-1,TRBV7-8,15,NA,CASSFPGTENTEAFF,TGTGCCAGCAGCTTCCCCGGGACAGAGAACACTGAAGCTTTCTTT
TRBD2,TRBJ2-2,TRBV19,17,NA,CASRSVEIGGYTGELFF,TGTGCCAGTAGATCCGTGGAAATCGGGGGGTACACCGGGGAGCTGTTTTTT
TRBD2,TRBJ2-7,TRBV4-2,16,NA,CASSQVAGGTSYEQYF,TGTGCCAGCAGCCAAGTCGCGGGAGGGACCTCCTACGAGCAGTACTTC
TRBD2,TRBJ2-1,TRBV14,17,NA,CASSQEGLAMAYNEQFF,TGTGCCAGCAGCCAAGAGGGACTAGCGATGGCCTACAATGAGCAGTTCTTC
NA,TRBJ1-4,TRBV4-1,12,NA,CASSLRGEKLFF,TGCGCCAGCAGCCTCCGGGGGGAAAAACTGTTTTTT
NA,TRBJ2-7,TRBV27,12,NA,CASSYPTDEQYF,TGTGCCAGCAGTTACCCGACAGACGAGCAGTACTTC
TRBD2,TRBJ2-3,TRBV6-1,17,NA,CASSEASWTRGPDTQYF,TGTGCCAGCAGTGAAGCGTCGTGGACTAGAGGGCCAGATACGCAGTATTTT
TRBD2,TRBJ2-1,TRBV29-1,14,NA,CSVEGLAEYNEQFF,TGCAGCGTTGAAGGTCTAGCGGAATACAATGAGCAGTTCTTC